The 26 T cell receptor beta chains given below trace back to one sample, sequenced in a study of CD8+ T cells in alopecia areata. In each case, RNA was isolated and then reverse transcribed into cDNA as the sequencing template. Here immunoSEQ multiplex PCR was the method, and the copy in TCRdb shows in-frame clones only, minus some. The table has approximately 150,000 clones, less than 80% seen once. This specimen consisted of CD8+ T cells sorted from blood, obtained at week 0. The receptors shown here come from a human donor with alopecia areata.

With regard to this clone: Other nucleotide sequences from this sample produce the same CDR3. The chain combines TRBV5-1 with TRBJ2-1; 7 positions match TRBD1. V gave up 1 base and J gave up 0 bases; unmatched junction bases: 4. The germline V gene has CDR1 SGHRS and CDR2 YFSETQ. CDR3 size: 16 residues. For the CDR3, the DNA is TGCGCCAGCAGCTTGTGGGGACAGTCCTCCTACAATGAGCAGTTCTTC. It translates to CASSLWGQSSYNEQFF.

CDR3 sequence: CSVEGGGLQETQYF. The CDR3 DNA follows: TGCAGCGTTGAGGGCGGGGGGCTACAAGAGACCCAGTACTTC. The rearrangement uses TRBV29-1 and TRBJ2-5, with 8 bases that match TRBD2. The germline CDR1 and CDR2 sequences are SQVTM and ANQGSEA. CDR3 length equals 14 residues. V trimming: 3 bases; J trimming: 2 bases; junction bases outside the gene matches: 5.

V is TRBV2 and J is TRBJ2-1; 7 bases match TRBD1. The length of the CDR3 is 14 residues. Per germline, CDR1 SNHLY and CDR2 FYNNEI. J lost 4 bases, V lost 6 bases, and 6 bases had no gene match. CDR3 nucleotide sequence: TGTGCCAGCAGCTTGGGCAGGGGGTACAATGAGCAGTTCTTC. It yields the protein CASSLGRGYNEQFF.

The chain couples TRBV2 to TRBJ1-2, with 8 bases fitting TRBD1. CDR1 is SNHLY, CDR2 FYNNEI, per germline. The CDR3 sequence is 12 residues long. V was pared by 10 bases and J by 6 bases, with 7 bases of the junction left unmatched. The CDR3 DNA sequence: TGTGCCATTATACAGGGGGTAGATGGCTACACCTTC. Its translation: CAIIQGVDGYTF.

The genes are TRBV6-5 and TRBJ1-5; D remains unclear. The V gene's germline CDR1 is MNHEY and CDR2 SVGAGI. The CDR3 length is 13 residues. Trimming removed 5 bases at V and 7 bases at J, with 12 bases between. The CDR3: CASSPLIRQPQHF. The CDR3 nucleotides are TGTGCCAGCAGTCCCCTGATCAGGCAGCCCCAGCATTTT.

With regard to this clone: The sample has other DNA sequences that encode this CDR3 too. V usage is TRBV5-1 and J usage is TRBJ1-1; D remains ambiguous. CDR3 length: 14 amino acids. Germline assignment: CDR1 SGHRS and CDR2 YFSETQ. V lost 0 bases and J lost 5, with 11 bases in between. CDR3 bases: TGCGCCAGCAGCTTGGAGGGTTTAGGAACTGAAGCTTTCTTT. This translates into CASSLEGLGTEAFF.

The chain carries TRBV9 and TRBJ2-5, with a tentative D call TRBD1 (5 bases). The V gene's germline CDR1 is SGDLS and CDR2 YYNGEE. The CDR3 covers 13 residues. Trimming took off 3 bases at V and 1 base at J, with 7 bases between the two ends. The CDR3 loop reads CASSADSQETQYF. CDR3 nucleotides: TGTGCCAGCAGCGCAGACAGCCAAGAGACCCAGTACTTC.

V usage is TRBV2 and J usage is TRBJ2-5; maybe TRBD2 (5 bases). This CDR3 has 14 residues. V was cut by 8 bases and J by 3 bases, with 16 bases left in between. Germline V gives CDR1 SNHLY, CDR2 FYNNEI. DNA of the CDR3: TGTGCCAGCGCTACAGCGGTTGGGAAAGAGACCCAGTACTTC. It translates to CASATAVGKETQYF.

The V and J genes are TRBV30 and TRBJ2-6, with D tentatively TRBD1 (6 bases). Germline assignment: CDR1 GTSNPN and CDR2 SVGIG (reference sequence). Trimming left V 3 bases short and J 2 bases short, with 8 bases between. This CDR3 region has 14 residues. DNA of the CDR3: TGTGCCTGGAGACACAGGGCTGGGGCCAACGTCCTGACTTTC. This codes for CAWRHRAGANVLTF.

The gene calls are TRBV10-3 and TRBJ2-5, with a possible D match to TRBD1 (6 bases). The CDR3 runs 13 residues. The ends were cut back, 3 bases at V and 4 bases at J, with 9 bases in the middle. Germline V CDR1 and CDR2: ENHRY, SYGVKD. The CDR3 loop reads CAISEQGRETQYF. The DNA of the CDR3 is TGTGCCATCAGTGAACAGGGTAGAGAGACCCAGTACTTC.

The V call is TRBV13, the J call TRBJ2-7, with D possibly TRBD1 on 5 matching bases. From germline, CDR1 is PRHDT and CDR2 FYEKMQ (reference sequence). V lost 4 bases to trimming and J lost 3 bases, with 10 bases between them. This CDR3 is built from 13 residues. CDR3 in DNA: TGTGCCAGCAGCTCCTCCCAGGGCTACGAGCAGTACTTC. Translating it yields CASSSSQGYEQYF.

The chain uses TRBV9 and TRBJ1-1, with no clear D. Germline values: CDR1 SGDLS, CDR2 YYNGEE. The length of the CDR3 is 11 residues. Trimming took 4 bases from V and 5 from J, leaving 6 bases between them. For the CDR3, the DNA is TGTGCCAGCAGCCCGATGACTGAAGCTTTCTTT. The encoded protein is CASSPMTEAFF.

The chain joins TRBV6-6 to TRBJ2-1; no clear D gene. CDR1 is MNHNY and CDR2 is SVGAGI in the germline V gene (reference sequence). The CDR3 covers 11 residues. V was pared by 6 bases and J by 5 bases, with 5 bases between. Here the CDR3 reads CASSPDNEQFF. For the CDR3, the DNA is TGTGCCAGCAGCCCTGACAATGAGCAGTTCTTC.

The chain joins TRBV15 to TRBJ2-5; unclear D gene. Per germline, CDR1 LNHNV and CDR2 YYDKDF (reference sequence). Trimming took off 0 bases at V and 2 bases at J, with 10 bases between the two ends. The CDR3 spans 15 residues. DNA of the CDR3: TGTGCCACCAGCAGAGATACCGCATCTCAAGAGACCCAGTACTTC. It is translated as CATSRDTASQETQYF. Full variable domain (missing parts from reference TRBV15 and TRBJ2-5): DAMVIQNPRYQVTQFGKPVTLSCSQTLNHNVMYWYQQKSSQAPKLLFHYYDKDFNNEADTPDNFQSRRPNTSFCFLDIRSPGLGDTAMYLCATSRDTASQETQYFGPGTRLLVL.

V usage is TRBV4-1 and J usage is TRBJ2-2; TRBD1 aligns across 8 bases. Germline V gene lookup returns CDR1 MGHRA and CDR2 YSYEKL. The CDR3 is 17 amino acids. J gave up 3 bases and V 1 base, and 7 bases lay outside the gene matches. The CDR3 here is CASSQVGRGQDTGELFF. CDR3 coding DNA: TGCGCCAGCAGCCAAGTTGGCAGGGGGCAGGACACCGGGGAGCTGTTTTTT.

This clone was found a few times. The CDR3 loop reads CASTLTSGGNNEQFF. The DNA of the CDR3 is TGTGCCAGCACCCTCACTAGCGGGGGAAACAATGAGCAGTTCTTC. V gene TRBV6-5 combines with J gene TRBJ2-1, with 11 bases aligning to TRBD2. There are 15 residues in the CDR3. Germline CDR1 and CDR2: MNHEY and SVGAGI. Germline trimming cut 7 bases from V and 5 bases from J; bases unmatched to any gene: 7.

The V call is TRBV7-2, the J call TRBJ2-6; a possible D gene is TRBD1 (5 bases). There are 18 residues in the CDR3. Germline CDR1 and CDR2: SGHTA and FQGNSA. V lost 5 bases to trimming and J lost 0 bases, with 17 bases between them. CDR3: CASSGQLGRNSGANVLTF. CDR3 bases: TGTGCCAGCAGCGGCCAGTTGGGGCGGAACTCTGGGGCCAACGTCCTGACTTTC.

This chain uses TRBV7-2 with TRBJ2-7, with D tentatively TRBD2 (7 bases). Germline assignment: CDR1 SGHTA and CDR2 FQGNSA. This CDR3 contains 14 residues. V was clipped by 8 bases and J by 3 bases, with 17 bases between them. The CDR3 loop reads CASGGAGRSYEQYF. The CDR3 DNA reads TGTGCCAGCGGGGGGGCCGGACGTAGCTACGAGCAGTACTTC.

This rearrangement joins TRBV6-5 to TRBJ2-2; D call uncertain. V dropped 7 bases and J dropped 0 bases, with 12 bases sitting between them. CDR3 length: 15 residues. Germline V gene sequence: CDR1 MNHEY, CDR2 SVGAGI. This chain's CDR3 is CASKGSRSNTGELFF. In DNA, the CDR3 is TGTGCCAGCAAGGGTAGTAGGTCGAACACCGGGGAGCTGTTTTTT.

The chain couples TRBV2 to TRBJ1-5; 9 bases line up with TRBD1. Germline CDR1 and CDR2: SNHLY and FYNNEI. After removal of 6 bases from V and 5 bases from J, the junction contained 14 bases not matched to a gene. This CDR3 has 17 residues. CDR3 in DNA: TGTGCCAGCAGCTCCGACACAGGGGGCTATGAGGATCAGCCCCAGCATTTT. This translates into CASSSDTGGYEDQPQHF.

This clone has a handful of counts. The chain is built from TRBV27 and TRBJ1-1; D ambiguous. Germline V gives CDR1 MNHEY, CDR2 SMNVEV (reference sequence). Trimming took off 2 bases at V and 6 bases at J, with 16 bases between the two ends. This CDR3 comprises 15 residues. CDR3 residues: CASSLMEGNRAEAFF. The CDR3 coding sequence is TGTGCCAGCAGTTTAATGGAAGGCAACCGGGCTGAAGCTTTCTTT.

This clone was counted only a few times. The chain links TRBV4-2 to TRBJ2-3; either TRBD1 or TRBD2 may fit D (5 bases each). Germline lookup yields CDR1 LGHNA and CDR2 YNFKEQ. This CDR3 contains 16 residues. Trimming took off 1 base at V and 3 bases at J, with 14 bases between the two ends. CDR3 region: CASSQGVGPPTDTQYF. CDR3 nucleotide sequence: TGTGCCAGCAGCCAAGGGGTGGGACCACCTACAGATACGCAGTATTTT.

The V and J genes are TRBV2 and TRBJ1-2; D unresolved. The CDR3 covers 15 residues. V was cut by 3 bases and J by 2 bases, with 13 bases left in between. Germline values: CDR1 SNHLY, CDR2 FYNNEI. The CDR3 sequence: CASSDYEPINYGYTF. Written as DNA, the CDR3 is TGTGCCAGCAGTGACTACGAACCGATCAACTATGGCTACACCTTC.

The V call is TRBV5-4, the J call TRBJ2-1; weak D call: TRBD2 (5 bases). This CDR3 spans 11 amino acids. CDR1 is SGHNT and CDR2 is YYREEE in the germline V gene (reference sequence). Trimming shortened V by 6 bases and J by 7 bases, and 8 bases separated the two germline ends. CDR3 amino acids: CASIGKNEQFF. DNA for the CDR3: TGTGCCAGCATCGGGAAGAATGAGCAGTTCTTC.

This clone has only a few counts. The DNA of the CDR3 is TGTGCCACCAGCAGAGACAATATTAGGGTCAGGGAGGGATCGCAGTTCTTC. Translation: CATSRDNIRVREGSQFF. The J gene is TRBJ2-1, the V gene TRBV15, with 7 bases fitting TRBD2. The ends lost 0 bases at V and 12 bases at J; junction bases unmatched: 17. This CDR3 has 17 amino acids. Germline CDR1 is LNHNV and CDR2 is YYDKDF (reference sequence).

CDR3: CSVPAWGADGYTF. The DNA for the CDR3 is TGCAGCGTTCCCGCGTGGGGCGCTGATGGCTACACCTTC. The genes are TRBV29-1 and TRBJ1-2, with D perhaps TRBD1 (5 bases). CDR1 SQVTM and CDR2 ANQGSEA come from the germline V gene. Trimming took off 5 bases at V and 6 bases at J, with 16 bases between the two ends. This CDR3 is 13 amino acids long. Full variable domain (missing parts from reference TRBV29-1 and TRBJ1-2): SAVISQKPSRDICQRGTSLTIQCQVDSQVTMMFWYRQQPGQSLTLIATANQGSEATYESGFVIDKFPISRPNLTFSTLTVSNMSPEDSSIYLCSVPAWGADGYTFGSGTRLTVV.